This T cell receptor (beta chain) was found in a study of cytomegalovirus exposure and HLA in healthy donors. Overall study findings and caveats: As a later analysis showed, a missense DCLRE1C variant was linked to trimming of TCR beta V- and J-genes.

About this clone itself: Antigen specificity is unknown.

The primer mix had 60 Vbeta and 13 Jbeta primers. Only in-frame clones appear in the TCRdb table, and some are missing; sequencing was by immunoSEQ multiplex PCR. This sample has over 150,000 clones; just over 75% occur once, and the top ten carry approximately 3.7%. Sequenced sample: PBMCs. The sequence derives from a woman aged 60-75 years in good health and CMV-seropositive.

CDR3 in amino acids: CASSLGDRQETQYF. CDR3 coding DNA: TGCGCCAGCAGCTTGGGGGACAGACAAGAGACCCAGTACTTC. The chain combines TRBV5-1 with TRBJ2-5, with 7 bases that match TRBD1. The CDR3 runs 14 residues. Germline V gene data show CDR1 as SGHRS and CDR2 as YFSETQ. V lost 0 bases to trimming and J lost 2 bases; unmatched junction nucleotides: 1.